This T cell receptor beta chain was captured in a study of regulatory T cells in long-lasting Graves disease. Trimming removed 4 bases at V and 5 bases at J, with 6 bases between. The germline V gene encodes CDR1 MNHEY and CDR2 SVGEGT. The length of the CDR3 is 12 residues. Arm-PCR of CDR3 regions and iRepertoire HTBI primers were used to build TCR beta libraries. TCRdb reanalysed the multiplex PCR reads using MiXCR and keeps one entry per CDR3 protein. The repertoire holds some 470,000 distinct CDR3 sequences, roughly 21% seen once, with over 6% in the top ten. The time point: persistent/refractory GD, antithyroid drugs over 5 years with positive TRAb. PBMCs were the source of the RNA used for TCR sequencing. This clonotype was counted only a few times. The antigen remains undetermined. Whole-study findings and limits: It is possible that accuracy was reduced by the small size of the sample.

The clonotype was recovered from a female donor with Graves disease. The J gene is TRBJ2-1, the V gene TRBV6-2 or TRBV6-3; D gene unclear. Source: peripheral blood mononuclear cells (PBMCs), taken when the disease was refractory, from a patient treated with antithyroid drugs. In DNA form, the CDR3 reads TGTGCCAGCAGTTCCCTTAACAATGAGCAGTTCTTC. Protein: CASSSLNNEQFF.